These 6 T cell receptor beta chains share one sample of origin, sequenced in a study of T cell repertoires in cytomegalovirus infection. Each CDR3 protein is one row after TCRdb ran MiXCR on the reads. The table has 110,000 to 150,000 distinct CDR3 sequences, roughly 6.5% seen once; the top ten hold 18%. The sample was PBMCs. The receptor set was obtained from a human donor in good health (CMV status not recorded). Some clones in this sample may be carry-over from other donors' samples.

There are many counts of this clonotype. V gene TRBV7-2 combines with J gene TRBJ2-7; 7 bases are shared with TRBD2. After removal of 1 base from V and 2 bases from J, the junction contained 5 bases not matched to a gene. Looked up from germline, CDR1 is SGHTA and CDR2 is FQGNSA. CDR3 length equals 15 residues. For the CDR3, the DNA is TGTGCCAGCAGCTTAGTGGGGGGGGGAGCCTACGAGCAGTACTTC. Its translation: CASSLVGGGAYEQYF.

V is TRBV5-6 and J is TRBJ1-1; no firm D call. Germline CDR1 and CDR2: SGHDT and YYEEEE. The V and J ends lost 2 bases and 1 base respectively, with 12 bases between them. The CDR3 has 15 amino acids. In DNA, the CDR3 is TGTGCCAGCAGCTTATCCAGAGCTCCGAACACTGAAGCTTTCTTT. The encoded protein is CASSLSRAPNTEAFF.

This chain links TRBV5-4 with TRBJ1-1; 10 positions match TRBD1. Germline CDR1 SGHNT, CDR2 YYREEE (reference sequence). The CDR3 runs to 14 residues. After removal of 3 bases from V and 5 bases from J, the junction contained 4 bases not matched to a gene. In DNA, the CDR3 is TGTGCCAGCAGCTGGACAGGGGGAAGGACTGAAGCTTTCTTT. It encodes CASSWTGGRTEAFF.

In nucleotides, the CDR3 is TGTGCCAGCAGCTTATCACAGGGGAATGCTTTCTTT. Translation gives CASSLSQGNAFF. This chain joins TRBV7-6 and TRBJ1-1; 7 bases line up with TRBD1. The CDR3 extends over 12 amino acids. CDR1 is SGHVS and CDR2 is FNYEAQ in the germline V gene. Trimming cost V 2 bases and J 11 bases; bases outside gene matches: 5.

The chain joins TRBV2 to TRBJ1-3; possible D gene TRBD1, 5 bases. Germline values: CDR1 SNHLY, CDR2 FYNNEI. V dropped 8 bases and J dropped 9 bases, with 11 bases sitting between them. The length of the CDR3 is 11 residues. In nucleotides, the CDR3 is TGTGCCAGCCGGGGACTGGGCACCATATATTTT. Amino acid sequence: CASRGLGTIYF.

This clonotype was counted only a few times. This chain uses TRBV7-9 with TRBJ2-7; 10 bases are a match to TRBD1. Germline CDR1 SEHNR, CDR2 FQNEAQ (reference sequence). Germline trimming cut 1 base from V and 3 bases from J; bases unmatched to any gene: 3. The CDR3 extends over 15 amino acids. The DNA of the CDR3 is TGTGCCAGCAGCTTAGGACAGGGGGCCCGCTACGAGCAGTACTTC. Translated, it gives CASSLGQGARYEQYF.